These 30 T cell receptor beta chains originate from one sample sequenced in a study of blood T cell repertoires in COVID-19 (dated by TCRdb to 2018 to 2021). Libraries were prepared through the immunoSEQ multiplex PCR assay. What TCRdb holds here is the immuneACCESS table cut down to in-frame rearrangements. Part of the clones is not present; checked against another copy, under half of the missing clones reflect an unresolved V gene, and the others are unexplained. The sample includes 310,000 or so clones, with about nine tenths observed a single time. 1% of the sample lies in the top ten. Material for sequencing was peripheral blood. These receptors were taken from a man aged 45 to 65 with active or convalescent COVID-19.

The genes are TRBV6-5 and TRBJ1-2, with D perhaps TRBD1 (5 bases). With 0 bases removed from V and 4 bases from J, the gap between germline ends came to 12 bases. Germline loops: CDR1 MNHEY, CDR2 SVGAGI. CDR3 length: 15 residues. The CDR3 coding sequence is TGTGCCAGCAGTTACTCGCGGGGGGGTATCTATGGCTACACCTTC. This translates into CASSYSRGGIYGYTF.

V gene TRBV6-8 combines with J gene TRBJ1-1, with 7 bases aligning to TRBD1. The CDR3 has 15 residues. The junction had 6 bases not matched to a gene; V was cut back by 5 bases and J by 0 bases. Per germline, CDR1 MNHGY and CDR2 SAAAGT. The CDR3: CASSSRQGLNTEAFF. CDR3 nucleotide sequence: TGTGCCAGCAGTAGTCGACAGGGTCTGAACACTGAAGCTTTCTTT.

The V gene is TRBV30, the J gene TRBJ1-1; possible D gene TRBD1, 5 bases. The germline V and J ends were trimmed by 2 bases and 0 bases, with 10 bases remaining between them. The CDR3 sequence is 14 residues long. Per germline, CDR1 GTSNPN and CDR2 SVGIG (reference sequence). As DNA, the CDR3 is TGTGCCTGGAGTCAACTGACAGTGAACACTGAAGCTTTCTTT. Translation gives CAWSQLTVNTEAFF.

This chain joins TRBV6-5 and TRBJ1-3, with D possibly TRBD1 on 5 matching bases. CDR1 and CDR2 (germline): MNHEY, SVGAGI. V was trimmed by 6 bases and J by 4 bases, leaving 13 bases between them. This CDR3 spans 14 amino acids. The CDR3 protein is CASRTRVKGNTIYF. In nucleotides, the CDR3 is TGTGCCAGCAGAACCAGGGTGAAAGGAAACACCATATATTTT.

This clone appeared once. The chain uses TRBV6-5 and TRBJ2-7; TRBD1 aligns across 8 bases. The germline V gene has CDR1 MNHEY and CDR2 SVGAGI. Trimming removed 3 bases from V and 3 bases from J; junction bases left unmatched: 7. The CDR3 is made up of 15 amino acids. CDR3 sequence: CASSYRQGAIYEQYF. The CDR3 region has the DNA TGTGCCAGCAGTTATCGGCAGGGGGCAATCTACGAGCAGTACTTC.

V usage is TRBV18 and J usage is TRBJ1-2; 10 bases map to TRBD1. Germline CDR1 and CDR2: KGHSH and LQKENI. V trimming: 3 bases; J trimming: 7 bases; junction bases outside the gene matches: 11. CDR3 length equals 16 residues. CDR3 coding DNA: TGTGCCAGCTCACCCCAAGGGACAGGGGAAAAAGGTGGCTACACCTTC. The encoded protein is CASSPQGTGEKGGYTF. The entire variable domain, with the rest obtained from reference TRBV18 and TRBJ1-2, is as follows: NAGVMQNPRHLVRRRGQEARLRCSPMKGHSHVYWYRQLPEEGLKFMVYLQKENIIDESGMPKERFSAEFPKEGPSILRIQQVVRGDSAAYFCASSPQGTGEKGGYTFGSGTRLTVV.

The V gene is TRBV6-5, the J gene TRBJ1-5, with 8 bases matching TRBD1. There are 14 residues in the CDR3. Germline V lookup: CDR1 MNHEY, CDR2 SVGAGI. V was pared by 10 bases and J by 6 bases, with 11 bases of the junction left unmatched. CDR3 nucleotides: TGTGCCATCCGACAGGGGAGTTTGGGTCAGCCCCAGCATTTT. Translation: CAIRQGSLGQPQHF.

The J gene is TRBJ2-1, the V gene TRBV5-1, with TRBD1 matching 12 bases. Germline loops: CDR1 SGHRS, CDR2 YFSETQ. This CDR3 region has 15 residues. V shed 3 bases and J 9 bases; nucleotides not matched to a gene: 7. The CDR3 protein is CASSYRDRGRSEQFF. DNA of the CDR3: TGCGCCAGCAGCTACCGGGACAGGGGGCGAAGTGAGCAGTTCTTC. The full variable domain, its missing parts supplied by reference TRBV5-1 and TRBJ2-1, is KAGVTQTPRYLIKTRGQQVTLSCSPISGHRSVSWYQQTPGQGLQFLFEYFSETQRNKGNFPGRFSGRQFSNSRSEMNVSTLELGDSALYLCASSYRDRGRSEQFFGPGTRLTVL.

The chain joins TRBV4-1 to TRBJ1-2, with 10 bases matching TRBD1. The CDR3 extends over 17 amino acids. J lost 3 bases, V lost 0 bases, and 7 bases had no gene match. The germline CDR1 and CDR2 sequences are MGHRA and YSYEKL. CDR3 protein: CASSQDRGTGADYGYTF. The CDR3 DNA follows: TGCGCCAGCAGCCAAGATCGCGGGACAGGGGCGGACTATGGCTACACCTTC.

The V and J genes are TRBV28 and TRBJ1-2, with 10 bases aligning to TRBD1. The CDR3 has 15 residues. Germline V gene data show CDR1 as MDHEN and CDR2 as SYDVKM. With 5 bases clipped from V and 4 bases from J, the junction kept 7 bases outside the gene matches. In nucleotides, the CDR3 is TGTGCCAGCAGTCACGGGAGACAGGGGGCCTATGGCTACACCTTC. It translates to CASSHGRQGAYGYTF.

The J gene is TRBJ2-7, the V gene TRBV6-5; TRBD1 agrees at 10 bases. The V segment lost 6 bases and the J segment 4 bases; nucleotides outside the gene matches: 6. CDR3 length equals 14 residues. Looked up from germline, CDR1 is MNHEY and CDR2 is SVGAGI. The CDR3 coding sequence is TGTGCCAGCAGGACAGGGGGCCCGTCATACGAGCAGTACTTC. It codes for CASRTGGPSYEQYF.

This clone was recorded once. The rearrangement links TRBV7-9 to TRBJ1-1; D possibly corresponds to TRBD1 (5 bases). Germline V gene lookup returns CDR1 SEHNR and CDR2 FQNEAQ (reference sequence). Trimming took 1 base from V and 8 from J, leaving 5 bases between them. This CDR3 comprises 11 residues. The CDR3 protein is CASSLEGEAFF. CDR3 DNA: TGTGCCAGCAGCTTAGAGGGGGAAGCTTTCTTT.

The rearrangement links TRBV12-3 or TRBV12-4 to TRBJ1-2; D may be TRBD1 (6 bases). Trimming left V 6 bases short and J 6 bases short, with 11 bases between. CDR3 length: 12 amino acids. CDR3 amino acids: CASSRGTHGYTF. The CDR3 nucleotides read TGTGCCAGCAGCAGGGGAACACATGGCTACACCTTC.

This chain joins TRBV5-4 and TRBJ2-5; 8 positions match TRBD2. The V and J ends lost 4 bases and 4 bases, in that order; junction bases with no gene match: 18. This CDR3 comprises 18 residues. CDR1 and CDR2 from the germline V gene are SGHNT and YYREEE (reference sequence). As DNA, the CDR3 is TGTGCCAGCAGCCCTGGCGCAAGCGGGGGCCCAAACCCAGAGACCCAGTACTTC. This translates into CASSPGASGGPNPETQYF.

The chain carries TRBV20-1 and TRBJ2-7; D unclear. This CDR3 spans 11 amino acids. Trimming stripped 0 bases from V and 5 bases from J, with 5 bases between. Germline values: CDR1 DFQATT, CDR2 SNEGSKA (reference sequence). The CDR3 spells CSARDPDEQYF. The CDR3 nucleotides are TGCAGTGCTAGAGATCCGGACGAGCAGTACTTC.

The genes are TRBV4-3 and TRBJ2-2; maybe TRBD1 (6 bases). The CDR3 consists of 17 residues. Trimming cost V 1 base and J 2 bases, with 14 bases left between them. CDR1 is LGHNA, CDR2 YSLEER, per germline. Written as DNA, the CDR3 is TGCGCCAGCAGCCAAGCTCCCAGACAGGCCAACACCGGGGAGCTGTTTTTT. Protein sequence: CASSQAPRQANTGELFF.

This sequence joins TRBV6-6 and TRBJ1-6; TRBD1 agrees at 7 bases. Per germline, CDR1 MNHNY and CDR2 SVGAGI (reference sequence). CDR3 length equals 17 residues. Germline trimming cut 5 bases from V and 5 bases from J; bases unmatched to any gene: 12. CDR3 bases: TGTGCCAGCAGTCCGCCCCCCGGGACAGTGAATAATTCACCCCTCCACTTT. Amino acids: CASSPPPGTVNNSPLHF.

The chain uses TRBV5-1 and TRBJ1-2; 8 bases match TRBD1. There are 16 residues in the CDR3. In germline, CDR1 is SGHRS, CDR2 YFSETQ. The trim removed 3 bases at V and 2 bases at J, leaving 9 bases unmatched. The CDR3 is CASSSNGGTGNYGYTF. CDR3 DNA: TGCGCCAGCAGCTCTAATGGGGGGACAGGAAACTATGGCTACACCTTC.

This chain connects TRBV12-3 or TRBV12-4 to TRBJ2-1, with D tentatively TRBD2 (6 bases). The CDR3 sequence is 12 residues long. The V end was cut by 4 bases, the J end by 5 bases, with 6 bases between. CDR3 DNA sequence: TGTGCCAGCAGTTGGACTAACAATGAGCAGTTCTTC. It yields the protein CASSWTNNEQFF.

This clone was detected only a few times. The chain carries TRBV5-1 and TRBJ1-1; tentative D call: TRBD1 (5 bases). With 1 base removed from V and 4 bases from J, the gap between germline ends came to 14 bases. CDR1 and CDR2 from the germline V gene are SGHRS and YFSETQ. The CDR3 has 15 residues. CDR3 amino acids: CASSLSGGEGTEAFF. CDR3 in DNA: TGCGCCAGCAGCTTGTCCGGGGGAGAAGGCACTGAAGCTTTCTTT.

This clone was observed a single time. This chain connects TRBV30 to TRBJ2-1; D is perhaps TRBD2 (7 bases). Germline values: CDR1 GTSNPN, CDR2 SVGIG (reference sequence). This CDR3 spans 15 amino acids. Trimming removed 7 bases at V and 0 bases at J, with 16 bases between. For the CDR3, the DNA is TGTGCCTCAGGGCGGGGGCCGAGCTCCTACAATGAGCAGTTCTTC. This encodes CASGRGPSSYNEQFF.

On this clone: Additional DNA sequences in this sample encode the identical CDR3. This chain joins TRBV24-1 and TRBJ1-5, with D uncertain. V gave up 1 base and J gave up 2 bases, with 5 bases separating them. The CDR3 spans 14 residues. Germline V gives CDR1 KGHDR, CDR2 SFDVKD. The CDR3 here is CATSDFSGNQPQHF. CDR3 sequence (DNA): TGTGCCACCAGTGATTTCAGCGGCAATCAGCCCCAGCATTTT.

This clone has only one observation. The rearrangement links TRBV5-1 to TRBJ1-4; 7 bases are shared with TRBD1. CDR1 and CDR2 (germline): SGHRS, YFSETQ. The junction had 1 base not matched to a gene; V was cut back by 2 bases and J by 3 bases. This CDR3 is 14 amino acids long. The DNA of the CDR3 is TGCGCCAGCAGCTTCGGACAGGCTAATGAAAAACTGTTTTTT. Its protein is CASSFGQANEKLFF.

This chain uses TRBV30 with TRBJ1-3; D is possibly TRBD1 (6 bases). The CDR3 has 13 residues. Germline V gives CDR1 GTSNPN, CDR2 SVGIG (reference sequence). V was trimmed by 3 bases and J by 9 bases, leaving 15 bases between them. CDR3 in amino acids: CAWSLTGLGTIYF. The CDR3 nucleotides are TGTGCCTGGAGCCTTACAGGGTTGGGCACCATATATTTT. The complete variable domain, with remaining parts taken from reference TRBV30 and TRBJ1-3, reads SQTIHQWPATLVQPVGSPLSLECTVEGTSNPNLYWYRQAAGRGLQLLFYSVGIGQISSEVPQNLSASRPQDRQFILSSKKLLLSDSGFYLCAWSLTGLGTIYFGEGSWLTVV.

V gene TRBV27 combines with J gene TRBJ1-4, with 9 bases fitting TRBD1. The length of the CDR3 is 16 residues. Per the germline V gene, CDR1 is MNHEY and CDR2 is SMNVEV (reference sequence). Trimming cost V 5 bases and J 6 bases; bases outside gene matches: 10. The CDR3 spells CASSILPGQGHEKLFF. DNA for the CDR3: TGTGCCAGCAGTATCCTACCGGGACAGGGTCATGAAAAACTGTTTTTT.

This clone was counted a single time. The rearrangement uses TRBV5-4 and TRBJ2-7; perhaps TRBD2 as D (5 bases). With 5 bases removed from V and 1 base from J, the gap between germline ends came to 13 bases. The CDR3 spans 14 residues. Germline V gene lookup returns CDR1 SGHNT and CDR2 YYREEE (reference sequence). The CDR3 DNA is TGTGCCAGCAGGCCTAGCTGGGAATCCTACGAGCAGTACTTC. It codes for CASRPSWESYEQYF.

The V call is TRBV3-1 (or the pseudogene TRBV3-2), the J call TRBJ2-5; the D gene is possibly TRBD2 (6 bases). The V end lost 2 bases, the J end lost 5 bases, and 9 bases lay between the germline ends. In germline, CDR1 is LGHDT, CDR2 YNNKEL (reference sequence). This CDR3 is 13 amino acids long. The CDR3 is CASSQLARETQYF. For the CDR3, the DNA is TGTGCCAGCAGCCAACTAGCGAGGGAGACCCAGTACTTC.

The V and J genes are TRBV5-4 and TRBJ1-4; TRBD1 aligns across 7 bases. J lost 8 bases, V lost 0 bases, and 4 bases had no gene match. The CDR3 loop spans 14 amino acids. Germline CDR1 SGHNT, CDR2 YYREEE (reference sequence). As DNA, the CDR3 is TGTGCCAGCAGCTTGGGGGGACAGCGAGAAAAACTGTTTTTT. It codes for CASSLGGQREKLFF.

The chain joins TRBV4-3 to TRBJ1-6; TRBD1 agrees at 8 bases. This CDR3 is built from 18 residues. CDR1 LGHNA and CDR2 YSLEER come from the germline V gene. Unmatched junction bases numbered 17, after V lost 4 bases and J lost 9 bases. In DNA form, the CDR3 reads TGCGCCAGCAGCCGAGACGTCGGACAGGGCCTGGGGATTTCACCCCTCCACTTT. Translating it yields CASSRDVGQGLGISPLHF.

The chain joins TRBV7-9 to TRBJ2-4; TRBD2 is a possible D gene (7 bases). CDR1 and CDR2 (germline): SEHNR, FQNEAQ (reference sequence). This CDR3 spans 14 amino acids. The germline V and J ends were trimmed by 5 bases and 8 bases, with 16 bases remaining between them. The CDR3 protein is CASSLGGGTYIQYF. In nucleotides, the CDR3 is TGTGCCAGCAGCCTCGGCGGGGGCACATACATTCAGTACTTC.